The clone carrying this T cell receptor (beta chain) was found once. Original handling: Estimation of nucleated cell counts relied on the amplification of reference gene primers. The data were produced by immunoSEQ multiplex PCR, yet TCRdb's version contains in-frame clones alone and is incomplete. V and J calls plus clone size are reproduced from that table; the DNA served to infer D and trimming. The sample lists 250,000 to 350,000 clones, around 89% occurring once. The source of the sample is a study of blood T cell repertoires in COVID-19. As for the study in general: Both acute and convalescent COVID-19 samples were obtained from the United States, Italy and Spain. PBMCs, B-cell-depleted T cells, or T cells were the source of the cDNA or gDNA that made up the material.

CDR1 and CDR2 (germline): ENHRY, SYGVKD. The V gene end was trimmed by 10 bases and the J gene end by 9 bases; junction bases not matched to a gene: 13. The CDR3 has 13 amino acids. This chain joins TRBV10-3 and TRBJ2-7, with TRBD1 matching over 9 bases. Sequences were obtained from peripheral blood. This TCR derives from a man between 18 and 35 years old who had recovered from COVID-19. The CDR3 region is CATKTGGQAGQYF. The DNA for the CDR3 is TGTGCCACCAAGACAGGGGGACAGGCTGGGCAGTACTTC.